This T cell receptor (beta chain) is from a study of Ad26.COV2.S vaccination and SARS-CoV-2 variants. As regards this clone: Antigen specificity is unknown.

Study-wide results and caveats: Vaccinees and placebo recipients showed similar non-spike TCR breadth. Substantial response breadth was reportedly seen for spike-specific CD8+ and CD4+ T cells after vaccination.

Germline-derived CDR1 and CDR2 are SQVTM and ANQGSEA. The CDR3 consists of 12 residues. Trimming took off 7 bases at V and 0 bases at J, with 9 bases between the two ends. The treatment is: 19 received Ad26.COV2.S at low or high dose, single or two shots; several received placebo; per-sample allocation not given. Sampling took place 63 days after the first vaccine or placebo injection. Vaccination used an Ad26 vector expressing Wuhan-strain SARS-CoV-2 spike. TCRdb keeps only in-frame clones here, not all; method: immunoSEQ multiplex PCR. The sample holds 250,000 or so clones, approximately 88% seen once.

The rearrangement uses TRBV29-1 and TRBJ1-1; D possibly corresponds to TRBD1 (6 bases). This clonotype was sampled from a person between 18 and 65 years old who received the Ad26.COV2.S COVID-19 vaccine or a placebo. The input for sequencing was peripheral blood, taken in a trial of Ad26.COV2.S vaccine versus placebo. In nucleotides, the CDR3 is TGCAGCGGGCGGACAGTGAACACTGAAGCTTTCTTT. Its protein is CSGRTVNTEAFF.